This T cell receptor beta chain was recorded in a study of regulatory T cells in long-lasting Graves disease. General study points: With persistent disease, TRBV28, TRBJ1-2 and TRBJ2-5 were the favored segments.

Combining iRepertoire HTBI primers with Arm-PCR of CDR3 regions, the authors built TCR beta libraries. A single record per CDR3 protein comes from TCRdb applying MiXCR to the multiplex PCR reads. This table holds 650,000 to 700,000 distinct CDR3 sequences, around 30% found once. Specified time point: persistent/refractory GD, antithyroid drugs over 5 years with positive TRAb. The TCR library was prepared using RNA isolated from PBMCs. The length of the CDR3 is 13 residues. V was clipped by 5 bases and J by 6 bases; unmatched bases: 7. Per germline, CDR1 DFQATT and CDR2 SNEGSKA (reference sequence). For this clonotype: Its target is unknown.

This rearrangement joins TRBV20-1 to TRBJ2-7; 10 positions match TRBD1. The origin of this receptor is a female donor with Graves disease. The input for sequencing was peripheral blood mononuclear cells (PBMCs), taken when the disease was refractory, from a patient treated with antithyroid drugs. CDR3 in DNA: TGCAGTGCTCCGGGACAGGGGATTGGCGAGCAGTACTTC. Residues: CSAPGQGIGEQYF.